One sample yielded the 5 T cell receptor beta chains listed below, sequenced in a study of shared clonotypes between healthy human individuals. Only in-frame clones appear in the TCRdb table, and some are missing; sequencing was by immunoSEQ multiplex PCR. Of approximately 2,200,000 clones in the sample, roughly 91% were seen once. Naive CD8 cells lacked CD45RO and underwent positive selection for CCR7, leaving out terminally differentiated effector memory CD45RA+ cells. Sequenced sample: naive CD8+ T cells from PBMCs. These TCRs come from a man aged 18-30 years in good health. Some clones in this sample may be carry-over from other donors' samples.

The chain combines TRBV9 with TRBJ1-2; possible D gene TRBD1, 6 bases. V dropped 3 bases and J dropped 0 bases, with 12 bases sitting between them. This CDR3 contains 15 residues. Germline V gene lookup returns CDR1 SGDLS and CDR2 YYNGEE. CDR3 DNA sequence: TGTGCCAGCAGCGAGGGGGGACACCCTAACTATGGCTACACCTTC. It yields the protein CASSEGGHPNYGYTF.

The J gene is TRBJ2-1, the V gene TRBV2; D gene ambiguous. The CDR3 consists of 13 residues. V dropped 7 bases and J dropped 2 bases, with 9 bases sitting between them. The germline V gene encodes CDR1 SNHLY and CDR2 FYNNEI. The chain's CDR3 is CASTSLTYNEQFF. CDR3 nucleotide sequence: TGTGCCAGCACGAGTCTCACCTACAATGAGCAGTTCTTC.

This sequence joins TRBV4-1 and TRBJ2-2; TRBD2 aligns across 7 bases. Trimming cost V 6 bases and J 0 bases; bases outside gene matches: 7. The CDR3 has 16 amino acids. Per germline, CDR1 MGHRA and CDR2 YSYEKL. The CDR3 reads CASSHLGRTNTGELFF. The CDR3 DNA reads as TGCGCCAGCAGTCACCTCGGGAGGACGAACACCGGGGAGCTGTTTTTT.

The rearrangement joins TRBV29-1 to TRBJ2-3; 7 bases map to TRBD2. Germline CDR1 and CDR2: SQVTM and ANQGSEA. V was clipped by 3 bases and J by 3 bases; unmatched bases: 6. This CDR3 spans 14 amino acids. The CDR3 loop is CSVEGWEGTDTQYF. The CDR3 DNA reads as TGCAGCGTTGAGGGTTGGGAGGGGACAGATACGCAGTATTTT.

The chain employs TRBV5-4 and TRBJ2-2, with 11 positions matching TRBD2. Germline loops: CDR1 SGHNT, CDR2 YYREEE (reference sequence). The ends lost 7 bases at V and 6 bases at J; junction bases unmatched: 8. This CDR3 contains 15 residues. This CDR3 is CASYTSGRTSGELFF. The CDR3 nucleotides are TGTGCCAGCTATACTAGCGGGAGAACGTCCGGGGAGCTGTTTTTT.